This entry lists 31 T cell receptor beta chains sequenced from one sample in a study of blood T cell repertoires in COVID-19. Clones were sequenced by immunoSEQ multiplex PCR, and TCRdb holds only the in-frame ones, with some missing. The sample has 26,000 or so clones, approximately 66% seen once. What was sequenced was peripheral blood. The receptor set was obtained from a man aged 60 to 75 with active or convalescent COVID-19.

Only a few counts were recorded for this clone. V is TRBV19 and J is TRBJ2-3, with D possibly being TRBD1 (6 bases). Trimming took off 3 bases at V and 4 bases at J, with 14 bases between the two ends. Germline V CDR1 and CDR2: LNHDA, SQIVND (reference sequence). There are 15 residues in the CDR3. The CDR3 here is CASSITGTGADTQYF. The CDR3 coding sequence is TGTGCCAGTAGTATTACAGGGACCGGGGCAGATACGCAGTATTTT.

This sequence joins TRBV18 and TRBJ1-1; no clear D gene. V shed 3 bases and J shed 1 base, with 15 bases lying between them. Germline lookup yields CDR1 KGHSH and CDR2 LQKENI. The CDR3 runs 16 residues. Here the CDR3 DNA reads TGTGCCAGCTCACCTCCCCCCGGCAGGTCGAACACTGAAGCTTTCTTT. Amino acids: CASSPPPGRSNTEAFF.

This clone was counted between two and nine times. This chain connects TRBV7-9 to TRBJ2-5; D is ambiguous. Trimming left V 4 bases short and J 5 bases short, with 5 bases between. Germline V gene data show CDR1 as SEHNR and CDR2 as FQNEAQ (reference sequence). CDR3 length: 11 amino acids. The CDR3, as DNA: TGTGCCAGCAGCTACTTGGAGACCCAGTACTTC. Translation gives CASSYLETQYF. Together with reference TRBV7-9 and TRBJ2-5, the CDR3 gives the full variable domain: DTGVSQNPRHKITKRGQNVTFRCDPISEHNRLYWYRQTLGQGPEFLTYFQNEAQLEKSRLLSDRFSAERPKGSFSTLEIQRTEQGDSAMYLCASSYLETQYFGPGTRLLVL.

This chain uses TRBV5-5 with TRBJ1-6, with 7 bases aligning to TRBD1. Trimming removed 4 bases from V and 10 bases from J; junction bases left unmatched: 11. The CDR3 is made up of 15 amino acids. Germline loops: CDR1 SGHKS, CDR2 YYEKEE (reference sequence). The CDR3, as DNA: TGTGCCAGCAGCCCCTGGACAGGTCAAGAATCACCCCTCCACTTT. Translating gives CASSPWTGQESPLHF.

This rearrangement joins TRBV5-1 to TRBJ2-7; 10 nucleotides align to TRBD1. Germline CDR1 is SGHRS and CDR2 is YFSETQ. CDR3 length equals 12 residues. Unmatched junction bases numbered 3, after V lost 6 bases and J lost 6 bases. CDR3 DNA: TGCGCCAGCACCGGGACAGGGGCCGAGCAGTACTTC. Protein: CASTGTGAEQYF.

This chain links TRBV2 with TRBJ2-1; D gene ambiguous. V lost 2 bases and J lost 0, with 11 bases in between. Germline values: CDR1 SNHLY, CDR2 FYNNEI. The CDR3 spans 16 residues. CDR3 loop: CASSESLRSSYNEQFF. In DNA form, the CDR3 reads TGTGCCAGCAGTGAATCCCTCAGAAGCTCCTACAATGAGCAGTTCTTC.

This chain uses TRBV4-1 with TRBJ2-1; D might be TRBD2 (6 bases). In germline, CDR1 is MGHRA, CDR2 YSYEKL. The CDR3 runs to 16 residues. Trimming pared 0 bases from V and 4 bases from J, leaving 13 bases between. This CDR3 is CASSQDGRGLYNEQFF. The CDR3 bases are TGCGCCAGCAGCCAAGACGGGAGAGGATTGTACAATGAGCAGTTCTTC.

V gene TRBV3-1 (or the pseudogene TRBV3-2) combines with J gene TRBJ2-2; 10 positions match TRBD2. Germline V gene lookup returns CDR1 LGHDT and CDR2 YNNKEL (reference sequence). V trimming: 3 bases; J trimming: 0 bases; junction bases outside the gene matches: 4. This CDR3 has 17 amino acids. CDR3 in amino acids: CASSQAGLAANTGELFF. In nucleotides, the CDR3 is TGTGCCAGCAGCCAGGCCGGACTAGCGGCGAACACCGGGGAGCTGTTTTTT.

CDR3 in amino acids: CASSDGTSGRVDTQYF. CDR3 coding DNA: TGCGCCAGCAGCGATGGTACTAGCGGGAGGGTAGATACGCAGTATTTT. The J gene is TRBJ2-3, the V gene TRBV5-1; 13 bases line up with TRBD2. The CDR3 loop spans 16 amino acids. Germline V gene sequence: CDR1 SGHRS, CDR2 YFSETQ. The J segment lost 5 bases and the V segment lost 4 bases, leaving 7 bases of the junction unmatched.

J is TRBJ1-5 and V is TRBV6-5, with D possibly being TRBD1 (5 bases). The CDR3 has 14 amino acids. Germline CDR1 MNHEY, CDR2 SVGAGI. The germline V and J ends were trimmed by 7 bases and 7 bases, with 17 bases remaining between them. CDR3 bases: TGTGCCAGCAATTTATCAGGGTACGGCCAGCCCCAGCATTTT. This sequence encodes CASNLSGYGQPQHF.

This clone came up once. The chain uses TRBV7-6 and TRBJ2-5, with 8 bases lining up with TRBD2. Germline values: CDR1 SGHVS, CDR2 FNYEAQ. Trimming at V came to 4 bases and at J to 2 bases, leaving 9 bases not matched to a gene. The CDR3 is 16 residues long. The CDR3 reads CASSSPTSGTQETQYF. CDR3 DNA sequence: TGTGCCAGCAGCTCCCCTACTAGCGGCACTCAAGAGACCCAGTACTTC.

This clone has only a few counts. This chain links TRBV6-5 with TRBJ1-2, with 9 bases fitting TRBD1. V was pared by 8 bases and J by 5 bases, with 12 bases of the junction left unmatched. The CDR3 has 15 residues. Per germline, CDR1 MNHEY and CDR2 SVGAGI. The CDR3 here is CASRPSQGAKYGYTF. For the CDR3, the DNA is TGTGCCAGCCGTCCTTCACAGGGGGCGAAATATGGCTACACCTTC.

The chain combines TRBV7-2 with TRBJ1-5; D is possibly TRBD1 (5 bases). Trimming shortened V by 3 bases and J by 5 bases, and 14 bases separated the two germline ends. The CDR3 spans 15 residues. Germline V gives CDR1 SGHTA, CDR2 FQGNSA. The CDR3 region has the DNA TGTGCCAGCAGCTTGCAGGGTAGGGGTGATCAGCCCCAGCATTTT. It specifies CASSLQGRGDQPQHF.

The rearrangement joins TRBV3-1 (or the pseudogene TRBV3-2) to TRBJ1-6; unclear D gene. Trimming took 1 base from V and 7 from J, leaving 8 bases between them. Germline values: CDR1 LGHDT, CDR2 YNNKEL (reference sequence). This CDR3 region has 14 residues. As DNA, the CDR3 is TGTGCCAGCAGCCAAGGGCGGGCCAATTCACCCCTCCACTTT. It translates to CASSQGRANSPLHF.

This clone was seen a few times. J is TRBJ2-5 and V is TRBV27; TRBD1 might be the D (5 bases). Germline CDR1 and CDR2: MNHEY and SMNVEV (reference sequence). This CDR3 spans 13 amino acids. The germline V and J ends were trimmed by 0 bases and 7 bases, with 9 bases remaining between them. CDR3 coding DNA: TGTGCCAGCAGTTTATCGGGGCAGGGGACCCAGTACTTC. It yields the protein CASSLSGQGTQYF.

The CDR3 here is CAWSPVFETQYF. The CDR3, as DNA: TGTGCCTGGAGTCCGGTATTCGAGACCCAGTACTTC. V usage is TRBV30 and J usage is TRBJ2-5; unclear D gene. Germline V gene sequence: CDR1 GTSNPN, CDR2 SVGIG (reference sequence). The CDR3 is 12 amino acids. The V end lost 2 bases, the J end lost 5 bases, and 9 bases lay between the germline ends. The whole variable domain, filled in from reference TRBV30 and TRBJ2-5, reads SQTIHQWPATLVQPVGSPLSLECTVEGTSNPNLYWYRQAAGRGLQLLFYSVGIGQISSEVPQNLSASRPQDRQFILSSKKLLLSDSGFYLCAWSPVFETQYFGPGTRLLVL.

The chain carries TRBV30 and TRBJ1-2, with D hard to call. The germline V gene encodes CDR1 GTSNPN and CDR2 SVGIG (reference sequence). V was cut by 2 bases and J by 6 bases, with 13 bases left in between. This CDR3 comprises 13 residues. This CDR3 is CAWSSHRANGYTF. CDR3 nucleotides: TGTGCCTGGAGTTCCCACAGAGCAAATGGCTACACCTTC.

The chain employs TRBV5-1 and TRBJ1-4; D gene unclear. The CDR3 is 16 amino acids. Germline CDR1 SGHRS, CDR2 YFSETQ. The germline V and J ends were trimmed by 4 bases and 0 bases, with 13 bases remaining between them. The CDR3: CASSPQLAATNEKLFF. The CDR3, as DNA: TGCGCCAGCAGCCCCCAGTTGGCAGCAACTAATGAAAAACTGTTTTTT. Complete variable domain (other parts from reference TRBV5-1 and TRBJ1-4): KAGVTQTPRYLIKTRGQQVTLSCSPISGHRSVSWYQQTPGQGLQFLFEYFSETQRNKGNFPGRFSGRQFSNSRSEMNVSTLELGDSALYLCASSPQLAATNEKLFFGSGTQLSVL.

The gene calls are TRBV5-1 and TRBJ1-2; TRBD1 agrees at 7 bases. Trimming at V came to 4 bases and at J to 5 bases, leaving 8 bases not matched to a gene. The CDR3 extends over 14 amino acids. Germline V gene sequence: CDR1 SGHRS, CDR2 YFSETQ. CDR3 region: CASSIEGQRYGYTF. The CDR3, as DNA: TGCGCCAGCAGCATAGAGGGACAGCGATATGGCTACACCTTC. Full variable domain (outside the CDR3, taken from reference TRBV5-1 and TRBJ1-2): KAGVTQTPRYLIKTRGQQVTLSCSPISGHRSVSWYQQTPGQGLQFLFEYFSETQRNKGNFPGRFSGRQFSNSRSEMNVSTLELGDSALYLCASSIEGQRYGYTFGSGTRLTVV.

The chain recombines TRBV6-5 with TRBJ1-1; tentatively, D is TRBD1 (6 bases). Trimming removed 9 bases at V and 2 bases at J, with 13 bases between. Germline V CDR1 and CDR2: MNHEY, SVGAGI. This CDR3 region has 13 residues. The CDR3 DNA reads TGTGCCAGTGAGGGGGGGAGTAACACTGAAGCTTTCTTT. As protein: CASEGGSNTEAFF.

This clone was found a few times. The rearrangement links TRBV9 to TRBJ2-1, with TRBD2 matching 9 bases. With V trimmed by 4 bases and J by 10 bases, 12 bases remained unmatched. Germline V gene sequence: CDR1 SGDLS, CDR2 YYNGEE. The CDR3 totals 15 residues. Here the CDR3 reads CASSPRASGVSEQFF. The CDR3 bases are TGTGCCAGCAGCCCCAGAGCTAGCGGGGTAAGCGAGCAGTTCTTC. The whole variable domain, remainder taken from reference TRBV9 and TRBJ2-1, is DSGVTQTPKHLITATGQRVTLRCSPRSGDLSVYWYQQSLDQGLQFLIQYYNGEERAKGNILERFSAQQFPDLHSELNLSSLELGDSALYFCASSPRASGVSEQFFGPGTRLTVL.

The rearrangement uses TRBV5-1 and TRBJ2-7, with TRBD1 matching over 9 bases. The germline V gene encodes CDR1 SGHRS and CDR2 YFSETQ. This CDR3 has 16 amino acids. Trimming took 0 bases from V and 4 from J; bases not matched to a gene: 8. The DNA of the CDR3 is TGCGCCAGCAGCTTGGTTCGAACAGGGGGCGCGTACGAGCAGTACTTC. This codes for CASSLVRTGGAYEQYF.

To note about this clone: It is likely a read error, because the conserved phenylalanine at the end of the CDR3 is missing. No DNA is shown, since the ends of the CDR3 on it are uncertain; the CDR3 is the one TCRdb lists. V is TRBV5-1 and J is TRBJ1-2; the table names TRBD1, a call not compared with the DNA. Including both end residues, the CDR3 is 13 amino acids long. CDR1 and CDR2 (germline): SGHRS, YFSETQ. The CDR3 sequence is CASSLEPDIPPYV.

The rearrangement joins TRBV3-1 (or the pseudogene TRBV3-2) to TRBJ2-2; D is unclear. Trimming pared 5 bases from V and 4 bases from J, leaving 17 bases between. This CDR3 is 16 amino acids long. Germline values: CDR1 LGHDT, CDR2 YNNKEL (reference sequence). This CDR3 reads CASSSGVADITGELFF. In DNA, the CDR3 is TGTGCCAGCAGCTCAGGTGTGGCAGACATCACCGGGGAGCTGTTTTTT.

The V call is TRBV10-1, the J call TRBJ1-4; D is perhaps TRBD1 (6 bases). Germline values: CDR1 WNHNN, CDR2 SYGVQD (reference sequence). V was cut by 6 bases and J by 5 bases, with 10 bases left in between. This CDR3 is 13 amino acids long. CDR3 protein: CASRTGINEKLFF. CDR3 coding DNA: TGCGCCAGCAGGACAGGAATCAATGAAAAACTGTTTTTT.

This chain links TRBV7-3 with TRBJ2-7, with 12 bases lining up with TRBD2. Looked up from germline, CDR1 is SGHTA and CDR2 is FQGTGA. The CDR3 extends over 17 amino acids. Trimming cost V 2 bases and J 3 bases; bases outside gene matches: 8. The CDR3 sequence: CASSLLGWTSGDYEQYF. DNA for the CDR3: TGTGCCAGCAGCTTACTGGGGTGGACTAGCGGGGACTACGAGCAGTACTTC.

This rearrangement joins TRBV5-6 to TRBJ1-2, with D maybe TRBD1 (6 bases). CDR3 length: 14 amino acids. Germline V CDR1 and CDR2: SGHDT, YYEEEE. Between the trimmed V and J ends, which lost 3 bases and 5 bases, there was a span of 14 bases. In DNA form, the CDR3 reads TGTGCCAGCAGCTCTCCCAGGGGCGGGTATGGCTACACCTTC. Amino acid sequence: CASSSPRGGYGYTF.

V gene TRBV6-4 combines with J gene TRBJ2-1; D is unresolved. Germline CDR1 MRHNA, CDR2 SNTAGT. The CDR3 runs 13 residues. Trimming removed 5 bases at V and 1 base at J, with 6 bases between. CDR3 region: CASSTESYNEQFF. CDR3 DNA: TGTGCCAGCAGTACAGAGTCCTACAATGAGCAGTTCTTC.

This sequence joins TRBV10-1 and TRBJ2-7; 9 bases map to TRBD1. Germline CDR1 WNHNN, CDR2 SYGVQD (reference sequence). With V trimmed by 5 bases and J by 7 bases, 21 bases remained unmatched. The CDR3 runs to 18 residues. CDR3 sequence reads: CASSPKRFRDRDLGEQYF. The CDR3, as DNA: TGCGCCAGCAGTCCGAAGCGCTTCCGGGACAGGGATTTGGGGGAGCAGTACTTC.

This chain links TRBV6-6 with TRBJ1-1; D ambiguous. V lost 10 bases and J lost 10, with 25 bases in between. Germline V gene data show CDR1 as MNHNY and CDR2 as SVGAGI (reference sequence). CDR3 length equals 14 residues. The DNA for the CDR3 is TGTGCCATTAAACCAGGAGGTCTGGGAACGGTAGCTTTCTTT. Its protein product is CAIKPGGLGTVAFF.

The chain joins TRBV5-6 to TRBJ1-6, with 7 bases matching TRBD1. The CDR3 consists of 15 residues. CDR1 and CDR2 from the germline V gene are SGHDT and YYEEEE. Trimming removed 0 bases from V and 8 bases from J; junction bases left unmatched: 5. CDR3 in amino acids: CASSLGTGLYSPLHF. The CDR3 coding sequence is TGTGCCAGCAGCTTGGGGACAGGCCTTTATTCACCCCTCCACTTT.